Shown below are 24 T cell receptor beta chains from a single sample sequenced in a study of cytotoxic CD8 clonotypes in ibrutinib-treated CLL. Data came from immunoSEQ multiplex PCR; TCRdb stores just in-frame clones and leaves some out. The repertoire holds approximately 150,000 clones, with approximately 91% as singletons. The sample here was PBMCs, taken at disease progression, from a patient treated with ibrutinib. Receptors were obtained from a human donor with chronic lymphocytic leukemia.

The chain has TRBV7-9 and TRBJ2-5; tentative D call: TRBD2 (6 bases). V was cut by 7 bases and J by 5 bases, with 8 bases left in between. CDR3 length: 11 amino acids. Germline V gene sequence: CDR1 SEHNR, CDR2 FQNEAQ (reference sequence). CDR3 amino acids: CASTRGETQYF. The CDR3 region has the DNA TGTGCCAGCACCCGGGGGGAGACCCAGTACTTC.

The rearrangement joins TRBV30 to TRBJ2-3, with unresolved D. The V end was cut by 0 bases, the J end by 2 bases, with 12 bases between. The CDR3 is 15 residues long. Germline CDR1 and CDR2: GTSNPN and SVGIG (reference sequence). The CDR3 protein is CAWSVQFTATDTQYF. The CDR3 region has the DNA TGTGCCTGGAGTGTACAATTTACGGCCACAGATACGCAGTATTTT. Complete variable domain (other parts from reference TRBV30 and TRBJ2-3): SQTIHQWPATLVQPVGSPLSLECTVEGTSNPNLYWYRQAAGRGLQLLFYSVGIGQISSEVPQNLSASRPQDRQFILSSKKLLLSDSGFYLCAWSVQFTATDTQYFGPGTRLTVL.

The V gene is TRBV2, the J gene TRBJ2-1; no clear D. The germline V gene encodes CDR1 SNHLY and CDR2 FYNNEI. The germline V and J ends were trimmed by 11 bases and 0 bases, with 17 bases remaining between them. The CDR3 runs 15 residues. The CDR3 loop reads CARTRGPSSYNEQFF. The CDR3 DNA reads as TGTGCCCGCACTCGAGGACCGAGCTCCTACAATGAGCAGTTCTTC. Using reference TRBV2 and TRBJ2-1 for the parts outside the CDR3, the full variable domain is EPEVTQTPSHQVTQMGQEVILRCVPISNHLYFYWYRQILGQKVEFLVSFYNNEISEKSEIFDDQFSVERPDGSNFTLKIRSTKLEDSAMYFCARTRGPSSYNEQFFGPGTRLTVL.

The J gene is TRBJ2-7, the V gene TRBV2; possible D gene TRBD2, 5 bases. This CDR3 region has 14 residues. Germline CDR1 reads SNHLY; CDR2 reads FYNNEI. V was pared by 8 bases and J by 1 base, with 15 bases between. Here the CDR3 DNA reads TGTGCCAGCTCGAGGGAGCGGTCATCCTACGAGCAGTACTTC. Amino acids: CASSRERSSYEQYF. The full variable domain, completed using reference TRBV2 and TRBJ2-7, is EPEVTQTPSHQVTQMGQEVILRCVPISNHLYFYWYRQILGQKVEFLVSFYNNEISEKSEIFDDQFSVERPDGSNFTLKIRSTKLEDSAMYFCASSRERSSYEQYFGPGTRLTVT.

This chain uses TRBV9 with TRBJ2-3, with D possibly being TRBD2 (6 bases). CDR3 length: 16 amino acids. Germline CDR1 and CDR2: SGDLS and YYNGEE. V was cut by 0 bases and J by 4 bases, with 15 bases left in between. The CDR3 DNA sequence: TGTGCCAGCAGCGTAGGTAGCGGAGGGAGGTCAGATACGCAGTATTTT. It yields the protein CASSVGSGGRSDTQYF.

The J gene is TRBJ2-5, the V gene TRBV7-6; TRBD1 is a possible D gene (5 bases). Germline lookup yields CDR1 SGHVS and CDR2 FNYEAQ. Trimming pared 1 base from V and 5 bases from J, leaving 14 bases between. There are 15 residues in the CDR3. The CDR3 coding sequence is TGTGCCAGCAGCTTAGTCGGGCAGGGTGGGGAGACCCAGTACTTC. Residues: CASSLVGQGGETQYF.

V is TRBV19 and J is TRBJ2-3; 8 bases map to TRBD1. Germline-derived CDR1 and CDR2 are LNHDA and SQIVND (reference sequence). V shed 6 bases and J 1 base; nucleotides not matched to a gene: 15. The CDR3 covers 18 residues. CDR3 DNA sequence: TGTGCCAGTAGGACAGGGCAGGGGGCGCAACGGGGCACAGATACGCAGTATTTT. Its protein is CASRTGQGAQRGTDTQYF.

The V gene is TRBV6-1, the J gene TRBJ2-2, with a weak D call TRBD1 (6 bases). CDR3 size: 17 residues. Germline values: CDR1 MNHNS, CDR2 SASEGT. Trimming removed 3 bases at V and 0 bases at J, with 14 bases between. CDR3: CASSDEFGTPNTGELFF. CDR3 nucleotides: TGTGCCAGCAGTGATGAATTCGGGACACCGAACACCGGGGAGCTGTTTTTT.

V gene TRBV18 combines with J gene TRBJ2-7; D may be TRBD1 (5 bases). This CDR3 spans 14 amino acids. V lost 1 base and J 2 bases, leaving 9 bases between the germline ends. Germline V gene data show CDR1 as KGHSH and CDR2 as LQKENI. In nucleotides, the CDR3 is TGTGCCAGCTCACCACGTGACAGAGCCTACGAGCAGTACTTC. Translation gives CASSPRDRAYEQYF.

This clone was observed once. The chain has TRBV10-3 and TRBJ1-2; D is undetermined. CDR1 is ENHRY, CDR2 SYGVKD, per germline. The ends were cut back, 6 bases at V and 5 bases at J, with 28 bases in the middle. CDR3 length equals 18 residues. The CDR3 sequence: CAIRIEPGPIESGYGYTF. In DNA form, the CDR3 reads TGTGCCATCAGGATAGAACCGGGCCCGATCGAGTCGGGGTATGGCTACACCTTC.

Here the CDR3 reads CASQRETDRQGISYEQYF. CDR3 in DNA: TGTGCCAGTCAACGAGAGACCGATAGACAGGGGATCTCCTACGAGCAGTACTTC. The chain couples TRBV19 to TRBJ2-7, with 8 nucleotides matching TRBD1. Germline CDR1 and CDR2: LNHDA and SQIVND (reference sequence). This CDR3 contains 18 residues. The junction had 18 bases not matched to a gene; V was cut back by 8 bases and J by 0 bases.

This clone was seen just once. The rearrangement joins TRBV28 to TRBJ2-7, with 8 bases identical to TRBD1. J was trimmed by 5 bases and V by 1 base; bases with no gene match: 10. The CDR3 totals 16 residues. The germline V gene encodes CDR1 MDHEN and CDR2 SYDVKM. CDR3 loop: CASSLLSGGSGNEQYF. In DNA, the CDR3 is TGTGCCAGCAGTTTATTGTCAGGGGGCTCTGGGAACGAGCAGTACTTC.

This rearrangement joins TRBV7-9 to TRBJ2-7, with 9 bases that match TRBD2. Germline-derived CDR1 and CDR2 are SEHNR and FQNEAQ (reference sequence). V lost 3 bases, J lost 2 bases, and 5 bases stayed unmatched. This CDR3 comprises 15 residues. This CDR3 reads CASSFLAGDPYEQYF. The CDR3 DNA reads TGTGCCAGCAGCTTTTTAGCGGGAGACCCCTACGAGCAGTACTTC.

The gene calls are TRBV5-1 and TRBJ2-7; D remains ambiguous. V lost 0 bases, J lost 0 bases, and 10 bases lay in between. This CDR3 has 15 residues. Germline values: CDR1 SGHRS, CDR2 YFSETQ. The CDR3 nucleotides are TGCGCCAGCAGCTTGGATGGCGGAGACTCCTACGAGCAGTACTTC. It is translated as CASSLDGGDSYEQYF.

The V call is TRBV12-5, the J call TRBJ1-1; 9 positions agree with TRBD1. With 5 bases clipped from V and 6 bases from J, the junction kept 13 bases outside the gene matches. Germline loops: CDR1 LGHNT, CDR2 FRNRAP. This CDR3 region has 16 residues. DNA of the CDR3: TGTGCTAGTGGTCACGGACAGGGGACGATACAACCTGAAGCTTTCTTT. Translating gives CASGHGQGTIQPEAFF.

This rearrangement joins TRBV7-9 to TRBJ2-3; TRBD2 agrees at 9 bases. With 5 bases clipped from V and 0 bases from J, the junction kept 6 bases outside the gene matches. This CDR3 has 16 amino acids. The germline CDR1 and CDR2 sequences are SEHNR and FQNEAQ (reference sequence). CDR3 in amino acids: CASSPPSGESTDTQYF. The CDR3, as DNA: TGTGCCAGCAGCCCCCCTAGCGGGGAGAGCACAGATACGCAGTATTTT.

The chain recombines TRBV6-1 with TRBJ1-1, with D hard to call. Germline V gives CDR1 MNHNS, CDR2 SASEGT. V was clipped by 2 bases and J by 2 bases, with 6 bases between them. This CDR3 is 13 amino acids long. The CDR3 reads CASSENLNTEAFF. The DNA of the CDR3 is TGTGCCAGCAGTGAAAATCTAAACACTGAAGCTTTCTTT.

The chain couples TRBV7-2 to TRBJ1-2, with a possible D match to TRBD1 (5 bases). Trimming left V 1 base short and J 0 bases short, with 12 bases between. Germline V gene sequence: CDR1 SGHTA, CDR2 FQGNSA. The length of the CDR3 is 16 residues. The CDR3 loop is CASSLEGSGTNYGYTF. CDR3 in DNA: TGTGCCAGCAGCTTAGAGGGGTCGGGGACTAACTATGGCTACACCTTC.

The chain employs TRBV2 and TRBJ1-1, with TRBD1 matching 7 bases. This CDR3 comprises 15 residues. Unmatched junction bases numbered 9, after V lost 6 bases and J lost 2 bases. Germline lookup yields CDR1 SNHLY and CDR2 FYNNEI. This chain's CDR3 is CASRKRQGINTEAFF. In nucleotides, the CDR3 is TGTGCCAGCAGGAAACGACAGGGTATTAACACTGAAGCTTTCTTT.

For the CDR3, the DNA is TGCGCCAGCAGCCAAGATGACAGCACCTCTGGAAACACCATATATTTT. It encodes CASSQDDSTSGNTIYF. The chain links TRBV4-1 to TRBJ1-3; D may be TRBD1 (5 bases). Germline V gene sequence: CDR1 MGHRA, CDR2 YSYEKL. The CDR3 totals 16 residues. Trimming left V 0 bases short and J 0 bases short, with 9 bases between.

V gene TRBV11-2 combines with J gene TRBJ2-1, with 9 positions matching TRBD2. V shed 4 bases and J 2 bases; nucleotides not matched to a gene: 6. Germline V gene data show CDR1 as SGHAT and CDR2 as FQNNGV. CDR3 size: 16 residues. The CDR3: CASSSIAGATYNEQFF. CDR3 in DNA: TGTGCCAGCAGCTCTATAGCGGGAGCGACCTACAATGAGCAGTTCTTC.

The chain has TRBV2 and TRBJ1-5; the match to TRBD1 covers 10 bases. The V gene's germline CDR1 is SNHLY and CDR2 FYNNEI. The CDR3 is 15 residues long. Unmatched junction bases numbered 5, after V lost 4 bases and J lost 5 bases. The CDR3 loop is CASSVWTGGYQPQHF. The CDR3 DNA is TGTGCCAGCAGTGTGTGGACAGGGGGTTATCAGCCCCAGCATTTT. Variable domain in full (rest from reference TRBV2 and TRBJ1-5): EPEVTQTPSHQVTQMGQEVILRCVPISNHLYFYWYRQILGQKVEFLVSFYNNEISEKSEIFDDQFSVERPDGSNFTLKIRSTKLEDSAMYFCASSVWTGGYQPQHFGDGTRLSIL.

The rearrangement links TRBV5-1 to TRBJ1-2; 9 positions match TRBD1. With 0 bases clipped from V and 5 bases from J, the junction kept 5 bases outside the gene matches. This CDR3 contains 15 residues. Looked up from germline, CDR1 is SGHRS and CDR2 is YFSETQ. In DNA form, the CDR3 reads TGCGCCAGCAGCTTGGAAGGGACAGGGAGATATGGCTACACCTTC. Protein product: CASSLEGTGRYGYTF.

The CDR3 DNA follows: TGTGCCAGCAGCCCGGGACTAGCGGTAAACAATGAGCAGTTCTTC. This sequence encodes CASSPGLAVNNEQFF. V is TRBV4-2 and J is TRBJ2-1; TRBD2 matches 11 bases. J gave up 5 bases and V 4 bases, and 4 bases lay outside the gene matches. The length of the CDR3 is 15 residues. Germline-derived CDR1 and CDR2 are LGHNA and YNFKEQ.